A single sample gave rise to the 21 T cell receptor beta chains below, sequenced in a study of early T cells in non-severe SARS-CoV-2 infection. TCRdb reanalysed the 5' RACE reads using MiXCR and keeps one entry per CDR3 protein. The sample lists around 57,000 distinct CDR3 sequences, approximately 6% occurring once. The sequencing used whole blood, collected at baseline. The receptors here all came from an adult who was a healthcare worker with PCR-confirmed SARS-CoV-2 infection or an uninfected control (not recorded which).

At least ten counts were recorded for this clonotype. V is TRBV6-5 and J is TRBJ1-3, with a weak D call TRBD1 (5 bases). The CDR3 runs 14 residues. V was trimmed by 5 bases and J by 4 bases, leaving 12 bases between them. Germline loops: CDR1 MNHEY, CDR2 SVGAGI. CDR3 DNA sequence: TGTGCCAGCAGTGGTGGGACTGGCGGAAACACCATATATTTT. Its protein is CASSGGTGGNTIYF.

This clonotype appeared many times. This chain joins TRBV20-1 and TRBJ1-1, with TRBD1 matching over 8 bases. The CDR3 runs to 13 residues. The ends lost 6 bases at V and 1 base at J; junction bases unmatched: 4. Germline V CDR1 and CDR2: DFQATT, SNEGSKA (reference sequence). The CDR3, as DNA: TGCAGTGCACCGGGACAGGCGAACACTGAAGCTTTCTTT. Translation: CSAPGQANTEAFF.

This chain uses TRBV29-1 with TRBJ1-2; TRBD1 might be the D (5 bases). V lost 6 bases to trimming and J lost 3 bases, with 17 bases between them. The CDR3 is 14 residues long. Per the germline V gene, CDR1 is SQVTM and CDR2 is ANQGSEA. CDR3 coding DNA: TGCAGCGTGTCTACAGGATTCAAGGACTATGGCTACACCTTC. It encodes CSVSTGFKDYGYTF. The full variable domain, in which reference TRBV29-1 and TRBJ1-2 provide the parts outside the CDR3, is SAVISQKPSRDICQRGTSLTIQCQVDSQVTMMFWYRQQPGQSLTLIATANQGSEATYESGFVIDKFPISRPNLTFSTLTVSNMSPEDSSIYLCSVSTGFKDYGYTFGSGTRLTVV.

This clonotype was counted many times. The V gene is TRBV7-8, the J gene TRBJ1-1, with D possibly TRBD1 on 5 matching bases. The CDR3 consists of 18 residues. The germline V gene encodes CDR1 SGHVS and CDR2 FQNEAQ. V was trimmed by 5 bases and J by 1 base, leaving 23 bases between them. This chain's CDR3 is CASSRTRDPSKRNTEAFF. The CDR3 DNA follows: TGTGCCAGCAGCCGAACGCGGGACCCTTCGAAAAGGAACACTGAAGCTTTCTTT.

This clonotype was observed at least ten times. The chain combines TRBV28 with TRBJ1-2; TRBD1 is a possible D gene (6 bases). V was cut by 6 bases and J by 2 bases, with 13 bases left in between. The germline V gene encodes CDR1 MDHEN and CDR2 SYDVKM. The CDR3 extends over 14 amino acids. The CDR3 DNA reads TGTGCCAGCAGCCCCGACAGGACAAACTATGGCTACACCTTC. It is translated as CASSPDRTNYGYTF.

This clonotype was seen many times. The chain recombines TRBV18 with TRBJ2-1, with D perhaps matching TRBD1 (5 bases). V lost 0 bases and J lost 4, with 13 bases in between. CDR1 and CDR2 from the germline V gene are KGHSH and LQKENI. The CDR3 runs to 16 residues. Here the CDR3 reads CASSPPQTEVYNEQFF. The CDR3 bases are TGTGCCAGCTCACCACCGCAGACAGAAGTTTACAATGAGCAGTTCTTC.

Many counts were recorded for this clonotype. V and J are TRBV4-3 and TRBJ1-2; D not resolved. The germline gives CDR1 LGHNA, CDR2 YSLEER. CDR3 length: 15 amino acids. Trimming stripped 0 bases from V and 3 bases from J, with 11 bases between. The CDR3 DNA is TGCGCCAGCAGCCAAGATCTTGTAGGATACTATGGCTACACCTTC. It is translated as CASSQDLVGYYGYTF.

V is TRBV2 and J is TRBJ1-1; tentatively, D is TRBD1 (6 bases). This CDR3 contains 14 residues. Germline loops: CDR1 SNHLY, CDR2 FYNNEI. V dropped 3 bases and J dropped 4 bases, with 12 bases sitting between them. The CDR3: CASSDRGAGTEAFF. The CDR3 nucleotides are TGTGCCAGCAGTGACAGGGGCGCGGGCACTGAAGCTTTCTTT.

This clonotype was detected many times. Here the CDR3 reads CASSQLSDRGTEQYF. The CDR3 coding sequence is TGTGCCAGCTCACAATTGAGCGACAGGGGTACTGAGCAGTACTTC. This chain connects TRBV18 to TRBJ2-7; 8 bases fit TRBD1. From germline, CDR1 is KGHSH and CDR2 LQKENI. V trimming: 4 bases; J trimming: 7 bases; junction bases outside the gene matches: 12. This CDR3 is built from 15 residues.

This clonotype appeared a few times. The chain uses TRBV28 and TRBJ2-5, with D possibly TRBD2 on 5 matching bases. CDR1 and CDR2 from the germline V gene are MDHEN and SYDVKM. This CDR3 has 13 residues. V was trimmed by 8 bases and J by 3 bases, leaving 13 bases between them. In DNA, the CDR3 is TGTGCCAGCTCCACATCGGGGAAAGAGACCCAGTACTTC. This gives the protein CASSTSGKETQYF.

This clonotype was counted many times. This chain connects TRBV4-2 to TRBJ1-1; the D gene is possibly TRBD1 (5 bases). The ends were cut back, 0 bases at V and 10 bases at J, with 21 bases in the middle. The CDR3 is 16 amino acids. Germline assignment: CDR1 LGHNA and CDR2 YNFKEQ. Here the CDR3 DNA reads TGTGCCAGCAGCCAAGATCAGTCGAAGACAGCCAAAGGAGCTTTCTTT. This gives the protein CASSQDQSKTAKGAFF.

This clonotype was seen many times. This chain links TRBV20-1 with TRBJ1-2, with 9 bases that match TRBD1. There are 14 residues in the CDR3. Germline assignment: CDR1 DFQATT and CDR2 SNEGSKA (reference sequence). Trimming removed 6 bases from V and 5 bases from J; junction bases left unmatched: 10. The CDR3 sequence is CSAQAGQGDYGYTF. DNA for the CDR3: TGCAGTGCCCAAGCGGGACAGGGTGATTATGGCTACACCTTC.

The table lists this clonotype with many counts. The chain employs TRBV20-1 and TRBJ2-2, with 10 bases matching TRBD1. The V segment lost 2 bases and the J segment 6 bases; nucleotides outside the gene matches: 6. The CDR3 has 15 amino acids. The germline CDR1 and CDR2 sequences are DFQATT and SNEGSKA (reference sequence). CDR3 coding DNA: TGCAGTGCTAGATTACCGACAGGGGGCCCCGGGGAGCTGTTTTTT. Protein product: CSARLPTGGPGELFF.

V is TRBV4-1 and J is TRBJ1-6; D is perhaps TRBD1 (5 bases). From germline, CDR1 is MGHRA and CDR2 YSYEKL. Trimming left V 4 bases short and J 7 bases short, with 17 bases between. The CDR3 totals 16 residues. The CDR3 loop reads CASSPHGTDSNSPLHF. The CDR3 nucleotides are TGCGCCAGCAGCCCACACGGGACCGACTCAAATTCACCCCTCCACTTT.

At least ten counts were recorded for this clonotype. This chain links TRBV29-1 with TRBJ2-7, with TRBD1 matching over 11 bases. Germline V gives CDR1 SQVTM, CDR2 ANQGSEA. CDR3 length: 15 amino acids. The trim removed 5 bases at V and 5 bases at J, leaving 11 bases unmatched. The CDR3 loop is CSVSPPDRGRNEQYF. CDR3 DNA: TGCAGCGTTAGCCCGCCGGACAGGGGGCGCAACGAGCAGTACTTC.

This clonotype was seen at least ten times. This sequence joins TRBV20-1 and TRBJ2-1; TRBD2 matches 12 bases. Germline V gene lookup returns CDR1 DFQATT and CDR2 SNEGSKA (reference sequence). V lost 3 bases to trimming and J lost 2 bases; unmatched junction nucleotides: 11. The CDR3 is made up of 18 amino acids. CDR3 coding DNA: TGCAGTGCTAGGGCCCCTCGGACTAGCGGGGTGACCTACAATGAGCAGTTCTTC. Its translation: CSARAPRTSGVTYNEQFF.

The sample holds many counts of this clonotype. This chain links TRBV4-3 with TRBJ2-3; unclear D gene. Germline CDR1 and CDR2: LGHNA and YSLEER. The CDR3 has 11 residues. Trimming stripped 11 bases from V and 0 bases from J, with 6 bases between. The CDR3 DNA reads as TGCGCCGTCGGGAGCACAGATACGCAGTATTTT. Protein product: CAVGSTDTQYF.

This chain uses TRBV11-2 with TRBJ1-1; no clear D. This CDR3 has 13 amino acids. Trimming removed 4 bases from V and 1 base from J, with 7 bases in between. CDR1 SGHAT and CDR2 FQNNGV come from the germline V gene. The CDR3 bases are TGTGCCAGCAGCTCAGCCGGGAACACTGAAGCTTTCTTT. Translation: CASSSAGNTEAFF.

This clonotype occurred many times. The chain is built from TRBV20-1 and TRBJ1-5; D not certain. From germline, CDR1 is DFQATT and CDR2 SNEGSKA (reference sequence). The length of the CDR3 is 17 residues. The germline V and J ends were trimmed by 0 bases and 5 bases, with 20 bases remaining between them. The CDR3 region has the DNA TGCAGTGCTAGAGATGTGGGCCGGTCCGACTCGGATCAGCCCCAGCATTTT. This gives the protein CSARDVGRSDSDQPQHF.

The V gene is TRBV27, the J gene TRBJ1-1; no firm D call. Per germline, CDR1 MNHEY and CDR2 SMNVEV (reference sequence). The germline V and J ends were trimmed by 2 bases and 5 bases, with 9 bases remaining between them. The CDR3 totals 13 residues. Written as DNA, the CDR3 is TGTGCCAGCAGTTTAGATTATCGGACTGAAGCTTTCTTT. Encoded protein: CASSLDYRTEAFF.

This clonotype has at least ten counts. V is TRBV10-3 and J is TRBJ2-1; 9 nucleotides match TRBD2. Trimming took 0 bases from V and 4 from J; bases not matched to a gene: 1. This CDR3 region has 15 residues. CDR1 is ENHRY and CDR2 is SYGVKD in the germline V gene. For the CDR3, the DNA is TGTGCCATCAGTGAGTCTAGCGGGAGATACAATGAGCAGTTCTTC. It codes for CAISESSGRYNEQFF.